This T cell receptor beta chain was observed in a study of T cell responses to AZD1222 COVID-19 vaccine. Assay used: immunoSEQ multiplex PCR; TCRdb lists only in-frame clones, some missing. The table records about 120,000 clones, about 93% of them present only once. Whether given at about 4 or about 12 weeks, second doses were pooled. Study outcomes and limitations: Vaccine-associated CD4 TCRs ranged over spike, dominating at 160-218 and 743-854.

For this clone: What it binds is not known.

The germline V gene encodes CDR1 MNHEY and CDR2 SMNVEV (reference sequence). The CDR3 is 14 amino acids. Between the trimmed V and J ends, which lost 6 bases and 6 bases, there was a span of 18 bases. The chain is built from TRBV27 and TRBJ2-7; D is undetermined. The clonotype originates from an adult who received the AZD1222 COVID-19 vaccine. The starting material was peripheral blood, obtained 28 days after the second AZD1222 dose. The CDR3 nucleotides are TGTGCCAGCAGCTTAAGGTTCAAGGATACCGAGCAGTACTTC. The encoded protein is CASSLRFKDTEQYF.